This entry lists 26 T cell receptor beta chains sequenced from one sample in a study of cytomegalovirus exposure and HLA in healthy donors. Assay used: immunoSEQ multiplex PCR; TCRdb lists only in-frame clones, some missing. The table shows some 130,000 clones, with 85% to 90% occurring only once. What was sequenced was PBMCs. Receptor source: a man younger than 30 in good health and CMV-seronegative.

The chain is built from TRBV29-1 and TRBJ2-7; D may be TRBD2 (5 bases). Trimming stripped 0 bases from V and 6 bases from J, with 12 bases between. Germline-derived CDR1 and CDR2 are SQVTM and ANQGSEA. The CDR3 has 13 amino acids. CDR3 in amino acids: CSVEDLGGLEQYF. Here the CDR3 DNA reads TGCAGCGTTGAAGACCTGGGCGGGCTCGAGCAGTACTTC.

V gene TRBV20-1 combines with J gene TRBJ2-3; D uncertain. CDR1 DFQATT and CDR2 SNEGSKA come from the germline V gene (reference sequence). The CDR3 sequence is 11 residues long. CDR3: CSAYTTDTQYF. CDR3 bases: TGCAGCGCTTACACGACAGATACGCAGTATTTT.

The chain links TRBV25-1 to TRBJ1-1; D gene unclear. The germline V and J ends were trimmed by 2 bases and 2 bases, with 9 bases remaining between them. Germline CDR1 MGHDK, CDR2 SYGVNS. The CDR3 has 14 residues. CDR3 residues: CASSETAYNTEAFF. The CDR3 region has the DNA TGTGCCAGCAGTGAAACAGCATACAACACTGAAGCTTTCTTT.

The chain joins TRBV29-1 to TRBJ1-2; D gene ambiguous. The CDR3 extends over 12 amino acids. Trimming took off 4 bases at V and 3 bases at J, with 9 bases between the two ends. Germline loops: CDR1 SQVTM, CDR2 ANQGSEA. The CDR3, as DNA: TGCAGCGTTGCCAAGAGTGACTATGGCTACACCTTC. This codes for CSVAKSDYGYTF.

The CDR3 loop reads CASSVEADFSYEQYF. CDR3 bases: TGTGCCAGCAGCGTAGAGGCAGACTTCTCCTACGAGCAGTACTTC. The rearrangement uses TRBV9 and TRBJ2-7; no firm D call. CDR1 and CDR2 from the germline V gene are SGDLS and YYNGEE. The V end lost 0 bases, the J end lost 0 bases, and 10 bases lay between the germline ends. The length of the CDR3 is 15 residues.

This chain connects TRBV7-9 to TRBJ1-1; 7 bases align to TRBD1. J gave up 4 bases and V 5 bases, and 4 bases lay outside the gene matches. This CDR3 has 13 amino acids. Germline V gene data show CDR1 as SEHNR and CDR2 as FQNEAQ (reference sequence). CDR3 region: CASSAQGGTEAFF. In nucleotides, the CDR3 is TGTGCCAGCAGCGCCCAGGGGGGCACTGAAGCTTTCTTT.

The gene calls are TRBV12-5 and TRBJ1-1; D perhaps matches TRBD1 (5 bases). Per germline, CDR1 LGHNT and CDR2 FRNRAP. V was clipped by 2 bases and J by 3 bases, with 13 bases between them. This CDR3 is built from 15 residues. CDR3 in DNA: TGTGCTAGTGGTTTGTACCGTCTCAGGGACACTGAAGCTTTCTTT. This encodes CASGLYRLRDTEAFF.

This rearrangement joins TRBV5-1 to TRBJ1-1; possibly TRBD1 for D (5 bases). The V and J ends lost 0 bases and 5 bases respectively, with 14 bases between them. Per the germline V gene, CDR1 is SGHRS and CDR2 is YFSETQ. The CDR3 length is 15 residues. CDR3 residues: CASSLVSGQQTEAFF. The CDR3 region has the DNA TGCGCCAGCAGCTTGGTTTCCGGACAACAGACTGAAGCTTTCTTT.

This rearrangement joins TRBV5-1 to TRBJ2-7, with TRBD1 matching over 8 bases. J lost 4 bases, V lost 4 bases, and 13 bases had no gene match. CDR3 length equals 16 residues. Germline lookup yields CDR1 SGHRS and CDR2 YFSETQ. The CDR3 region is CASSLGWTGKTYEQYF. In DNA form, the CDR3 reads TGCGCCAGCAGCCTGGGATGGACAGGGAAAACATACGAGCAGTACTTC. Supplemented by reference TRBV5-1 and TRBJ2-7, the full variable domain reads KAGVTQTPRYLIKTRGQQVTLSCSPISGHRSVSWYQQTPGQGLQFLFEYFSETQRNKGNFPGRFSGRQFSNSRSEMNVSTLELGDSALYLCASSLGWTGKTYEQYFGPGTRLTVT.

J is TRBJ2-2 and V is TRBV2; D possibly corresponds to TRBD1 (5 bases). The V gene lost 7 bases and the J gene lost 1 base, with 10 bases spanning the gap. Germline CDR1 is SNHLY and CDR2 is FYNNEI. The CDR3 is 14 amino acids. The CDR3 protein is CASTRTLNTGELFF. The CDR3 nucleotides read TGTGCCAGCACCCGGACACTGAACACCGGGGAGCTGTTTTTT.

CDR3 DNA sequence: TGTGCCAGCGGAACCGGGACAGTAGGTCGGGAGCAGTACTTC. Translating it yields CASGTGTVGREQYF. J is TRBJ2-7 and V is TRBV28; 7 positions match TRBD1. The CDR3 is 14 amino acids. CDR1 is MDHEN and CDR2 is SYDVKM in the germline V gene. V was pared by 8 bases and J by 7 bases, with 14 bases of the junction left unmatched.

J is TRBJ1-1 and V is TRBV2; tentative D call: TRBD1 (6 bases). The CDR3 is 13 amino acids. Trimming shortened V by 9 bases and J by 7 bases, and 18 bases separated the two germline ends. Germline CDR1 reads SNHLY; CDR2 reads FYNNEI. The CDR3 is CASTPGTPDEAFF. DNA of the CDR3: TGTGCCAGTACCCCCGGGACACCAGATGAAGCTTTCTTT.

The chain links TRBV10-3 to TRBJ1-3, with D tentatively TRBD1 (5 bases). CDR1 and CDR2 (germline): ENHRY, SYGVKD. This CDR3 comprises 13 residues. The germline V and J ends were trimmed by 11 bases and 0 bases, with 11 bases remaining between them. The CDR3 region has the DNA TGTGCCTCCCGGGGGGTCTCTGGAAACACCATATATTTT. This translates into CASRGVSGNTIYF.

V usage is TRBV6-1 and J usage is TRBJ1-4; TRBD1 matches at 10 bases. The V gene end was trimmed by 7 bases and the J gene end by 8 bases; junction bases not matched to a gene: 4. This CDR3 region has 13 residues. Germline assignment: CDR1 MNHNS and CDR2 SASEGT. The CDR3 nucleotides read TGTGCCAGCATTGGGACAGGGGAAGAAAAACTGTTTTTT. This translates into CASIGTGEEKLFF.

The chain couples TRBV10-3 to TRBJ2-7, with a weak D call TRBD1 (5 bases). In germline, CDR1 is ENHRY, CDR2 SYGVKD. V lost 3 bases and J lost 0, with 15 bases in between. This CDR3 spans 16 amino acids. The CDR3 nucleotides are TGTGCCATCAGTGAACCTGACAGCGTACTCTCCTACGAGCAGTACTTC. Translation gives CAISEPDSVLSYEQYF.

This clone has a handful of counts. The V call is TRBV30, the J call TRBJ2-2; 8 bases fit TRBD1. Germline lookup yields CDR1 GTSNPN and CDR2 SVGIG (reference sequence). V lost 1 base, J lost 3 bases, and 4 bases stayed unmatched. This CDR3 spans 15 amino acids. The CDR3 DNA reads as TGTGCCTGGAGTGCAGGGGGCGCGGACACCGGGGAGCTGTTTTTT. Its protein product is CAWSAGGADTGELFF. Full variable domain (missing parts from reference TRBV30 and TRBJ2-2): SQTIHQWPATLVQPVGSPLSLECTVEGTSNPNLYWYRQAAGRGLQLLFYSVGIGQISSEVPQNLSASRPQDRQFILSSKKLLLSDSGFYLCAWSAGGADTGELFFGEGSRLTVL.

The CDR3 spells CASTGQGRNEQYF. DNA for the CDR3: TGTGCCAGCACGGGACAGGGGAGGAACGAGCAGTACTTC. The chain recombines TRBV5-4 with TRBJ2-7, with TRBD1 matching over 10 bases. V dropped 6 bases and J dropped 5; count of bases not matched to a gene: 5. CDR3 size: 13 residues. CDR1 SGHNT and CDR2 YYREEE come from the germline V gene (reference sequence).

V gene TRBV4-3 combines with J gene TRBJ1-1, with a weak D call TRBD1 (6 bases). CDR3 size: 13 residues. Germline assignment: CDR1 LGHNA and CDR2 YSLEER. The ends were cut back, 4 bases at V and 3 bases at J, with 9 bases in the middle. In DNA, the CDR3 is TGCGCCAGCAGCCTAGGGGGGGACACTGAAGCTTTCTTT. This encodes CASSLGGDTEAFF.

This clone occurred once. The V call is TRBV4-1, the J call TRBJ1-4; 10 bases match TRBD1. The CDR3 loop spans 16 amino acids. Germline V gene lookup returns CDR1 MGHRA and CDR2 YSYEKL. The J segment lost 7 bases and the V segment lost 3 bases, leaving 8 bases of the junction unmatched. The CDR3 region has the DNA TGCGCCAGCAGCCAGGGGGGGACAGGGGAGATTGAAAAACTGTTTTTT. Amino acid sequence: CASSQGGTGEIEKLFF.

About this clone itself: Germline is not matched at one junction end, which may reflect a read error. This rearrangement joins TRBV28 to TRBJ2-5, with 10 bases lining up with TRBD2. Germline assignment: CDR1 MDHEN and CDR2 SYDVKM. There are 14 residues in the CDR3. CDR3: CASTLAGGGGTQYF. CDR3 sequence (DNA): TGTGCCAGCACTTTAGCGGGAGGCGGAGGGACCCAGTACTTC.

In DNA, the CDR3 is TGTGCCAGCAGTCCAGGGGACCCAACCGGGGAGCTGTTTTTT. Encoded protein: CASSPGDPTGELFF. The rearrangement joins TRBV28 to TRBJ2-2; TRBD1 is a possible D gene (6 bases). Germline V gene sequence: CDR1 MDHEN, CDR2 SYDVKM. V was trimmed by 5 bases and J by 5 bases, leaving 12 bases between them. The CDR3 is 14 amino acids.

In its sample, this clone was seen once. The rearrangement joins TRBV25-1 to TRBJ1-2, with D uncertain. The CDR3 is 13 amino acids. The ends were cut back, 4 bases at V and 8 bases at J, with 14 bases in the middle. Germline V gives CDR1 MGHDK, CDR2 SYGVNS. The DNA of the CDR3 is TGTGCCAGCAGTGGGGCGGGCAGGCGAGGCTACACCTTC. It yields the protein CASSGAGRRGYTF.

This chain connects TRBV6-6 to TRBJ1-2; D is unclear. This CDR3 contains 16 residues. Germline CDR1 MNHNY, CDR2 SVGAGI (reference sequence). V shed 6 bases and J shed 6 bases, with 23 bases lying between them. The CDR3 region is CASRGTGLYLGDGYTF. The CDR3 DNA reads TGTGCCAGCAGGGGAACGGGGTTGTACCTAGGCGATGGCTACACCTTC.

J is TRBJ1-2 and V is TRBV4-3, with a tentative D call TRBD1 (6 bases). The CDR3 loop spans 16 amino acids. V gave up 2 bases and J gave up 8 bases, with 21 bases separating them. Germline assignment: CDR1 LGHNA and CDR2 YSLEER. This chain's CDR3 is CASSQSIPGGAGGYTF. DNA for the CDR3: TGCGCCAGCAGCCAATCGATTCCGGGGGGCGCCGGGGGCTACACCTTC.

The CDR3 loop is CASSPRTGIYEQYF. The DNA for the CDR3 is TGTGCCAGCTCACCCAGGACAGGGATCTACGAGCAGTACTTC. The chain uses TRBV18 and TRBJ2-7, with 8 bases matching TRBD1. Trimming cost V 3 bases and J 3 bases; bases outside gene matches: 4. This CDR3 has 14 amino acids. The germline CDR1 and CDR2 sequences are KGHSH and LQKENI.

Comments on this clone: Mismatch with germline at one junction end may stem from a read error. The CDR3 nucleotides are TGTGCCAGCAGTTGGGGGACAGGGCTTACCCCCGGGCGGGGCCCACACTTC. It specifies CASSWGTGLTPGRGPHF. The gene calls are TRBV28 and TRBJ2-7; 9 positions agree with TRBD1. Germline V CDR1 and CDR2: MDHEN, SYDVKM. The length of the CDR3 is 17 residues.